The 28 T cell receptor beta chains in this list originate from one sample, sequenced in a study of control samples from healthy donors and cancer patients. The repertoire was sequenced with immunoSEQ multiplex PCR; TCRdb's copy has only in-frame clones and lacks some. The data show approximately 72,000 clones, around 91% seen once. The sample comprised blood. The receptors come from a man aged 50 to 59 in good health.

The chain employs TRBV10-3 and TRBJ2-7; TRBD1 might be the D (5 bases). The ends were cut back, 2 bases at V and 3 bases at J, with 8 bases in the middle. The CDR3 covers 13 residues. CDR1 is ENHRY and CDR2 is SYGVKD in the germline V gene. The DNA for the CDR3 is TGTGCCATCAGTGAGCAGACAGACTACGAGCAGTACTTC. Translation: CAISEQTDYEQYF.

CDR3 region: CASSYGRGEHTDTQYF. The CDR3 DNA sequence: TGTGCCAGCAGTTACGGGCGCGGGGAGCACACAGATACGCAGTATTTT. The rearrangement links TRBV6-6 to TRBJ2-3, with D tentatively TRBD2 (6 bases). Germline CDR1 is MNHNY and CDR2 is SVGAGI (reference sequence). The CDR3 has 16 amino acids. V lost 2 bases to trimming and J lost 2 bases, with 14 bases between them.

This chain joins TRBV5-1 and TRBJ2-1, with D hard to call. CDR1 SGHRS and CDR2 YFSETQ come from the germline V gene. V gave up 2 bases and J gave up 4 bases, with 7 bases separating them. The CDR3 sequence is 13 residues long. CDR3 region: CASSFLGYNEQFF. The DNA for the CDR3 is TGCGCCAGCAGCTTTCTAGGTTACAATGAGCAGTTCTTC.

The rearrangement links TRBV5-6 to TRBJ1-2; 7 bases are shared with TRBD1. The CDR3 loop spans 16 amino acids. V lost 0 bases to trimming and J lost 4 bases; unmatched junction nucleotides: 9. CDR1 and CDR2 from the germline V gene are SGHDT and YYEEEE. DNA of the CDR3: TGTGCCAGCAGCTTGGTGGGACAGTATTTTGCCTATGGCTACACCTTC. This codes for CASSLVGQYFAYGYTF. The full variable domain, rest sourced from reference TRBV5-6 and TRBJ1-2, is DAGVTQSPTHLIKTRGQQVTLRCSPKSGHDTVSWYQQALGQGPQFIFQYYEEEERQRGNFPDRFSGHQFPNYSSELNVNALLLGDSALYLCASSLVGQYFAYGYTFGSGTRLTVV.

This chain links TRBV7-3 with TRBJ2-1, with TRBD2 identical over 11 bases. With 5 bases clipped from V and 12 bases from J, the junction kept 18 bases outside the gene matches. CDR3 length: 17 amino acids. In germline, CDR1 is SGHTA, CDR2 FQGTGA. The CDR3: CASSVDSGTSGRRGQFF. DNA of the CDR3: TGTGCCAGCAGCGTCGACTCCGGGACTAGCGGCCGCAGGGGGCAGTTCTTC.

This clone was counted a single time. This chain joins TRBV27 and TRBJ1-5, with D possibly matching TRBD1 (5 bases). Trimming removed 3 bases at V and 3 bases at J, with 9 bases between. In germline, CDR1 is MNHEY, CDR2 SMNVEV (reference sequence). This CDR3 contains 14 residues. Here the CDR3 DNA reads TGTGCCAGCAGTTTGGGCAGGGACAATCAGCCCCAGCATTTT. Translating it yields CASSLGRDNQPQHF.

This sequence joins TRBV2 and TRBJ2-1; D uncertain. The CDR3 spans 11 residues. CDR1 is SNHLY and CDR2 is FYNNEI in the germline V gene. V lost 3 bases, J lost 3 bases, and 0 bases lay in between. CDR3 residues: CASSDYNEQFF. For the CDR3, the DNA is TGTGCCAGCAGTGACTACAATGAGCAGTTCTTC.

The V gene is TRBV27, the J gene TRBJ2-7; 7 bases fit TRBD1. Unmatched junction bases numbered 7, after V lost 4 bases and J lost 4 bases. The germline V gene has CDR1 MNHEY and CDR2 SMNVEV (reference sequence). The CDR3 is 14 residues long. The CDR3 DNA sequence: TGTGCCAGCAGTTATGGGCAGGGGGTTTACGAGCAGTACTTC. It is translated as CASSYGQGVYEQYF.

The chain employs TRBV27 and TRBJ2-5; 7 bases are a match to TRBD1. This CDR3 comprises 15 residues. Germline V gene data show CDR1 as MNHEY and CDR2 as SMNVEV (reference sequence). J lost 2 bases, V lost 2 bases, and 5 bases had no gene match. The CDR3 DNA follows: TGTGCCAGCAGTTTAACTCTGGGACAGCAAGAGACCCAGTACTTC. Amino acids: CASSLTLGQQETQYF.

The genes are TRBV5-1 and TRBJ2-5; no clear D gene. This CDR3 comprises 14 residues. V was clipped by 2 bases and J by 2 bases, with 10 bases between them. The germline CDR1 and CDR2 sequences are SGHRS and YFSETQ. The CDR3 sequence: CASSLKFFQETQYF. In DNA form, the CDR3 reads TGCGCCAGCAGCTTAAAATTTTTTCAAGAGACCCAGTACTTC.

The V gene is TRBV18, the J gene TRBJ1-1; D remains unclear. CDR1 KGHSH and CDR2 LQKENI come from the germline V gene. The CDR3 has 15 amino acids. V was cut by 2 bases and J by 1 base, with 11 bases left in between. This CDR3 reads CASSPSSWENTEAFF. CDR3 coding DNA: TGTGCCAGCTCACCATCGTCATGGGAGAACACTGAAGCTTTCTTT. Supplemented by reference TRBV18 and TRBJ1-1, the full variable domain reads NAGVMQNPRHLVRRRGQEARLRCSPMKGHSHVYWYRQLPEEGLKFMVYLQKENIIDESGMPKERFSAEFPKEGPSILRIQQVVRGDSAAYFCASSPSSWENTEAFFGQGTRLTVV.

The chain has TRBV2 and TRBJ1-2; D is unresolved. CDR1 SNHLY and CDR2 FYNNEI come from the germline V gene. The V end lost 7 bases, the J end lost 6 bases, and 6 bases lay between the germline ends. The CDR3 covers 10 residues. In DNA, the CDR3 is TGTGCCAGCAAGCCAGATGGCTACACCTTC. It yields the protein CASKPDGYTF.

This chain uses TRBV25-1 with TRBJ1-3; a weak D match, TRBD1 (6 bases). The CDR3 loop spans 15 amino acids. Between the trimmed V and J ends, which lost 2 bases and 4 bases, there was a span of 12 bases. Germline assignment: CDR1 MGHDK and CDR2 SYGVNS. CDR3 region: CASSERGAKGNTIYF. In nucleotides, the CDR3 is TGTGCCAGCAGTGAACGGGGGGCTAAAGGAAACACCATATATTTT.

The genes are TRBV4-1 and TRBJ2-7; 9 nucleotides align to TRBD1. The CDR3 runs to 15 residues. Trimming took 2 bases from V and 3 from J; bases not matched to a gene: 5. Germline CDR1 and CDR2: MGHRA and YSYEKL. As DNA, the CDR3 is TGCGCCAGCAGCCAAAGTGGGACAGGGTACTACGAGCAGTACTTC. Encoded protein: CASSQSGTGYYEQYF.

The CDR3 DNA follows: TGTGCCAGCAGTTTTGACAGGGGGGGCGATGGCTACACCTTC. As protein: CASSFDRGGDGYTF. The chain uses TRBV27 and TRBJ1-2; 9 nucleotides match TRBD1. The CDR3 is 14 amino acids. Trimming at V came to 3 bases and at J to 6 bases, leaving 5 bases not matched to a gene. CDR1 MNHEY and CDR2 SMNVEV come from the germline V gene (reference sequence).

The chain is built from TRBV3-1 (or the pseudogene TRBV3-2) and TRBJ1-2; D is unclear. V lost 5 bases, J lost 1 base, and 14 bases lay in between. This CDR3 contains 15 residues. Germline V gene lookup returns CDR1 LGHDT and CDR2 YNNKEL (reference sequence). The CDR3 sequence is CASSSYSRRNYGYTF. CDR3 in DNA: TGTGCCAGCAGCTCATACAGCAGGCGTAACTATGGCTACACCTTC.

This clone came up a few times. This chain connects TRBV19 to TRBJ2-7, with 9 bases matching TRBD1. V dropped 5 bases and J dropped 4; count of bases not matched to a gene: 12. This CDR3 is built from 16 residues. Germline V gene sequence: CDR1 LNHDA, CDR2 SQIVND (reference sequence). The CDR3 sequence is CASSLITGTGKYEQYF. The CDR3 DNA sequence: TGTGCCAGTAGTTTAATTACCGGGACAGGGAAGTACGAGCAGTACTTC.

The chain couples TRBV20-1 to TRBJ1-5; 8 bases line up with TRBD1. V shed 5 bases, J shed 3 bases, and the junction held 12 bases outside the gene matches. The CDR3 contains 16 residues. Germline CDR1 and CDR2: DFQATT and SNEGSKA (reference sequence). In DNA form, the CDR3 reads TGCAGTGCTGGTGGGGGGACAGGCAACAACAATCAGCCCCAGCATTTT. As protein: CSAGGGTGNNNQPQHF.

The table lists this clone with a count of one. V is TRBV4-1 and J is TRBJ2-3, with D possibly TRBD1 on 6 matching bases. V shed 3 bases and J shed 7 bases, with 11 bases lying between them. Germline V gives CDR1 MGHRA, CDR2 YSYEKL. CDR3 size: 13 residues. CDR3 in amino acids: CASSQGALNTQYF. The CDR3 region has the DNA TGCGCCAGCAGCCAGGGGGCCCTAAATACGCAGTATTTT.

This sequence joins TRBV2 and TRBJ2-5; D remains ambiguous. The ends were cut back, 6 bases at V and 5 bases at J, with 7 bases in the middle. Germline values: CDR1 SNHLY, CDR2 FYNNEI. The CDR3 runs 11 residues. The CDR3 reads CASRLEETQYF. CDR3 nucleotides: TGTGCCAGCAGACTGGAGGAGACCCAGTACTTC. The full variable domain, completed using reference TRBV2 and TRBJ2-5, is EPEVTQTPSHQVTQMGQEVILRCVPISNHLYFYWYRQILGQKVEFLVSFYNNEISEKSEIFDDQFSVERPDGSNFTLKIRSTKLEDSAMYFCASRLEETQYFGPGTRLLVL.

This chain joins TRBV5-1 and TRBJ2-3; no clear D gene. This CDR3 has 16 amino acids. Germline V lookup: CDR1 SGHRS, CDR2 YFSETQ. Trimming removed 0 bases from V and 0 bases from J, with 11 bases in between. The CDR3 here is CASSLGPEGSTDTQYF. The CDR3 nucleotides read TGCGCCAGCAGCTTGGGTCCGGAAGGTAGCACAGATACGCAGTATTTT.

The J gene is TRBJ1-1, the V gene TRBV19; no reliable D call. Germline CDR1 LNHDA, CDR2 SQIVND (reference sequence). The V and J ends lost 5 bases and 1 base respectively, with 14 bases between them. CDR3 length equals 15 residues. CDR3 DNA: TGTGCCAGTAGTCCTGCCGGGGTCACGAACACTGAAGCTTTCTTT. This gives the protein CASSPAGVTNTEAFF. The variable domain in full, with the rest retrieved from reference TRBV19 and TRBJ1-1, is DGGITQSPKYLFRKEGQNVTLSCEQNLNHDAMYWYRQDPGQGLRLIYYSQIVNDFQKGDIAEGYSVSREKKESFPLTVTSAQKNPTAFYLCASSPAGVTNTEAFFGQGTRLTVV.

The V call is TRBV4-2, the J call TRBJ2-3; D could derive from TRBD1 or TRBD2 (6 bases each). The CDR3 runs to 16 residues. Germline V gives CDR1 LGHNA, CDR2 YNFKEQ. Trimming removed 4 bases at V and 4 bases at J, with 18 bases between. CDR3 loop: CASSPSQAEGADTQYF. The CDR3 DNA is TGTGCCAGCAGCCCCTCTCAAGCGGAGGGGGCAGATACGCAGTATTTT.

The chain joins TRBV3-1 (or the pseudogene TRBV3-2) to TRBJ2-7, with TRBD1 as a possible D gene (6 bases). The CDR3 is made up of 14 amino acids. Per germline, CDR1 LGHDT and CDR2 YNNKEL (reference sequence). Trimming shortened V by 3 bases and J by 6 bases, and 15 bases separated the two germline ends. This CDR3 reads CASSQASARGEQYF. In DNA form, the CDR3 reads TGTGCCAGCAGCCAGGCCTCTGCCAGGGGCGAGCAGTACTTC.

This rearrangement joins TRBV6-5 to TRBJ2-3; D uncertain. Germline values: CDR1 MNHEY, CDR2 SVGAGI. CDR3 size: 15 residues. Trimming left V 2 bases short and J 2 bases short, with 11 bases between. This chain's CDR3 is CASSYDGRNTDTQYF. CDR3 coding DNA: TGTGCCAGCAGTTACGACGGTAGGAACACAGATACGCAGTATTTT.

V gene TRBV6-1 combines with J gene TRBJ1-2, with a possible D match to TRBD1 (6 bases). This CDR3 is 16 amino acids long. Trimming cost V 1 base and J 4 bases, with 16 bases left between them. Looked up from germline, CDR1 is MNHNS and CDR2 is SASEGT. The CDR3 DNA reads TGTGCCAGCAGTGAAGAGCGAACAGGGAAGATCTATGGCTACACCTTC. Translation gives CASSEERTGKIYGYTF.

The CDR3 DNA sequence: TGTGCCAGCAGTTTTGATCGTGGAAAACTGTTTTTT. Encoded protein: CASSFDRGKLFF. This chain connects TRBV12-3 or TRBV12-4 to TRBJ1-4, with D unclear. V shed 3 bases and J shed 10 bases, with 9 bases lying between them. This CDR3 comprises 12 residues.

A few counts support this clone. The chain combines TRBV3-1 (or the pseudogene TRBV3-2) with TRBJ2-7, with a weak D call TRBD2 (5 bases). The CDR3 extends over 14 amino acids. Trimming took 5 bases from V and 6 from J, leaving 17 bases between them. Germline V CDR1 and CDR2: LGHDT, YNNKEL (reference sequence). The CDR3 spells CASSYRTGRAEQYF. The DNA for the CDR3 is TGTGCCAGCAGCTACCGTACGGGAAGGGCCGAGCAGTACTTC.